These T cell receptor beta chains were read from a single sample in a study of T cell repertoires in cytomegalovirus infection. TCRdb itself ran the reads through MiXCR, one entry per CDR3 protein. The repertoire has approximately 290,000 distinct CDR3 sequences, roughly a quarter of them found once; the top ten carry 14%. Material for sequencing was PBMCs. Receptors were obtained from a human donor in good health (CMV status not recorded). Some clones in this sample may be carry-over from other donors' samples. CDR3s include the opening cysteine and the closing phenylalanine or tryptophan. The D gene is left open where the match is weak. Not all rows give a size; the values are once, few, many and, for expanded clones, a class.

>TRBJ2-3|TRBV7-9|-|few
CASSLDREADTQYF
TGTGCCAGCAGCTTAGACAGGGAAGCAGATACGCAGTATTTT
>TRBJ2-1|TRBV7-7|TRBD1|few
CASSFRDRDNNEQFF
TGTGCCAGCAGCTTCCGGGACAGGGACAACAATGAGCAGTTCTTC
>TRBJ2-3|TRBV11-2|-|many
CASSSLRGWGDTQYF
TGTGCCAGCAGCTCCCTCCGTGGCTGGGGGGATACGCAGTATTTT
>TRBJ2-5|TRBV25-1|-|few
CASSDPNQETQYF
TGTGCCAGCAGTGACCCGAACCAAGAGACCCAGTACTTC
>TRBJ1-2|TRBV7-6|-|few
CASSLATDGYTF
TGTGCCAGCAGCTTAGCGACGGATGGCTACACCTTC
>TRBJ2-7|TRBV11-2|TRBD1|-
CASSLEGTGVLNEQYF
TGTGCCAGCAGCTTAGAGGGGACAGGGGTGCTCAACGAGCAGTACTTC
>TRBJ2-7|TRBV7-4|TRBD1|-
CASTRTGGSDYEQYF
TGTGCCAGCACCCGGACAGGGGGAAGCGACTACGAGCAGTACTTC
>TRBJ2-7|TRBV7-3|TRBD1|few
CASSLRQGAEQYF
TGTGCCAGCAGCCTCCGACAGGGTGCCGAGCAGTACTTC
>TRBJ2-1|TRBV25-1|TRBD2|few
CASSAQTSGADYNEQFF
TGTGCCAGCAGTGCGCAGACTAGCGGGGCGGATTACAATGAGCAGTTCTTC
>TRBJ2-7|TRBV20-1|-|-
CSACPLAASSYEQYF
TGCAGTGCTTGCCCTTTAGCCGCGAGCTCCTACGAGCAGTACTTC
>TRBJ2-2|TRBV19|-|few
CASEGNPANTGELFF
TGTGCCTCAGAGGGGAACCCGGCGAACACCGGGGAGCTGTTTTTT
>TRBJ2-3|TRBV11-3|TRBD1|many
CASSSKDRGLTDTQYF
TGTGCCAGCAGCTCCAAGGACAGGGGGCTCACAGATACGCAGTATTTT
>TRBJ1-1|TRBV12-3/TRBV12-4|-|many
CASIPPGHTEAFF
TGTGCCAGCATCCCCCCAGGGCACACTGAAGCTTTCTTT
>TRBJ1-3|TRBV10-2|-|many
CASGRTGTSGNTIYF
TGCGCCAGCGGGAGAACAGGGACCTCTGGAAACACCATATATTTT
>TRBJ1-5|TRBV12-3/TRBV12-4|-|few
CASSLRTPNQPQHF
TGTGCCAGCAGTTTACGGACCCCAAATCAGCCCCAGCATTTT
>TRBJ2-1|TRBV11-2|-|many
CASSLGDLYNEQFF
TGTGCCAGCAGCTTAGGGGACCTCTACAATGAGCAGTTCTTC
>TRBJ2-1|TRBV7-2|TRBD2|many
CASSSGGAEYNEQFF
TGTGCCAGCAGCTCCGGGGGGGCGGAATACAATGAGCAGTTCTTC
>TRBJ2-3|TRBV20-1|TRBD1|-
CSAIPGTGGTDTQYF
TGCAGTGCTATCCCCGGGACAGGTGGCACAGATACGCAGTATTTT
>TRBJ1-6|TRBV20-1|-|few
CSALDRSSYNSPLHF
TGCAGTGCTCTTGACAGGAGCTCCTATAATTCACCCCTCCACTTT
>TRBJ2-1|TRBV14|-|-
CASSLRLRGRRDEQFF
TGTGCCAGCAGTCTTAGGCTGCGGGGGCGTAGGGATGAGCAGTTCTTC
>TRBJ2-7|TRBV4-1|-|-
CASSQSSDGNVVAYEQYF
TGCGCCAGCAGCCAATCTTCCGACGGAAACGTTGTCGCCTACGAGCAGTACTTC
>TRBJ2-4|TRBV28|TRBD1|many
CASSDNRGRIQYF
TGTGCCAGCAGCGATAACAGGGGAAGGATTCAGTACTTC
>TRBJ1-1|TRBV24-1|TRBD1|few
CATSDPNRGASEAFF
TGTGCCACCAGTGATCCCAACAGGGGTGCGTCCGAAGCTTTCTTT
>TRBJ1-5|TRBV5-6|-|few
CASSLYKDRLNQPQHF
TGTGCCAGCAGCTTGTACAAGGACAGACTAAATCAGCCCCAGCATTTT
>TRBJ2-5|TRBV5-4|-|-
CASSPGRGQETQYF
TGTGCCAGCAGCCCCGGACGAGGACAAGAGACCCAGTACTTC
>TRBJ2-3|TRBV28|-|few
CASSSSTFGTDTQYF
TGTGCCAGCAGTTCCTCCACGTTTGGCACAGATACGCAGTATTTT
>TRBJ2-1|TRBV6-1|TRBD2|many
CASSEALAREQFF
TGTGCCAGCAGTGAAGCACTAGCGAGAGAGCAGTTCTTC
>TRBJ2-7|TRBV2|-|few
CASTAGTFNYEQYF
TGTGCCAGCACCGCCGGGACGTTCAACTACGAGCAGTACTTC
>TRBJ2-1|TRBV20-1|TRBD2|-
CSAREPSGSSYNEQFF
TGCAGTGCTAGGGAACCTAGCGGGAGCTCCTACAATGAGCAGTTCTTC
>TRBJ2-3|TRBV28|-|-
CASSLTGTGTDTQYF
TGTGCCAGCAGCCTGACAGGAACAGGGACAGATACGCAGTATTTT
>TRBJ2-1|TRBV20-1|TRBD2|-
CSASKASGTHEQFF
TGCAGTGCTAGCAAGGCTAGCGGGACCCATGAGCAGTTCTTC
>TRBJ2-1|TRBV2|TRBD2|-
CASSLAGGAEQFF
TGTGCCAGCAGCCTAGCGGGAGGGGCTGAGCAGTTCTTC
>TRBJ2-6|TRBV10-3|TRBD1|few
CAISGGTGNSGANVLTF
TGTGCCATCAGTGGTGGGACAGGCAACTCTGGGGCCAACGTCCTGACTTTC
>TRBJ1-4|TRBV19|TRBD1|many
CASSISGTGNSHEKLFF
TGTGCCAGTAGTATTTCCGGGACAGGGAACTCGCACGAAAAACTGTTTTTT
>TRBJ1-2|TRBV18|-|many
CASSPQQGRLANYGYTF
TGTGCCAGCTCACCACAACAGGGACGACTAGCTAACTATGGCTACACCTTC
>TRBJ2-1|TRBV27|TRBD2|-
CASSFRASGLGEQFF
TGTGCCAGCAGTTTCAGGGCTAGCGGGTTGGGTGAGCAGTTCTTC
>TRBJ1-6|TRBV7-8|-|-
CASSFVEGQNLHF
TGTGCCAGCAGCTTCGTCGAGGGCCAGAACCTCCACTTT
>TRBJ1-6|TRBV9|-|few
CASSVDRRSPLHF
TGTGCCAGCAGCGTAGATAGGCGCTCACCCCTCCACTTT
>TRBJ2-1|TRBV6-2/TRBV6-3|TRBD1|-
CASRGRDRPNEQFF
TGTGCCAGCAGGGGCCGGGACAGACCCAATGAGCAGTTCTTC
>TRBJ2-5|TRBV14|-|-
CASNRRGGETQYF
TGTGCCAGCAACCGCAGAGGCGGAGAGACCCAGTACTTC
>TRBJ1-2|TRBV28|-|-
CASHTGNPGDYGYTF
TGTGCCAGTCATACGGGAAACCCCGGGGACTATGGCTACACCTTC
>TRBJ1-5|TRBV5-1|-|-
CASSLGIGANQPQHF
TGCGCCAGCAGCTTAGGGATTGGGGCCAATCAGCCCCAGCATTTT
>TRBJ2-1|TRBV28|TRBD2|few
CASSSSGRAHFF
TGTGCCAGCAGTTCGAGCGGGAGGGCCCACTTCTTC
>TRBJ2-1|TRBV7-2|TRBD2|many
CASSLSGGSYNEQFF
TGTGCCAGCAGCCTTAGCGGGGGAAGCTACAATGAGCAGTTCTTC
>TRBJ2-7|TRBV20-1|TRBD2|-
CSARSAGGAYEQYF
TGCAGTGCTAGGTCAGCGGGAGGAGCCTACGAGCAGTACTTC
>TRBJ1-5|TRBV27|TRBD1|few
CASSLGTDSNQPQHF
TGTGCCAGCAGTTTGGGGACAGATAGCAATCAGCCCCAGCATTTT
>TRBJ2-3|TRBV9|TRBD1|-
CASSVAWTGEDTQYF
TGTGCCAGCAGCGTAGCTTGGACAGGGGAGGATACGCAGTATTTT
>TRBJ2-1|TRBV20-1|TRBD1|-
CSALDRGFRDEQFF
TGCAGTGCCCTCGACAGGGGGTTTAGGGATGAGCAGTTCTTC
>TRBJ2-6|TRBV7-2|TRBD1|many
CASSPGTGAGANVLTF
TGTGCCAGCAGTCCCGGGACAGGGGCTGGGGCCAACGTCCTGACTTTC
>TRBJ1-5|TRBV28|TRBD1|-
CASSPTGTGIGNQPQHF
TGTGCCAGCAGCCCGACCGGGACAGGGATTGGCAATCAGCCCCAGCATTTT
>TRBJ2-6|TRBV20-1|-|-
CSADRTGAWGANVLTF
TGCAGTGCTGATCGGACGGGAGCCTGGGGGGCCAACGTCCTGACTTTC
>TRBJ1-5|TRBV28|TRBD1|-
CASSGGQGDQPQHF
TGTGCCAGCAGTGGGGGACAGGGAGATCAGCCCCAGCATTTT
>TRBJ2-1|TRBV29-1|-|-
CSVERGWNEQFF
TGCAGCGTTGAAAGGGGGTGGAATGAGCAGTTCTTC
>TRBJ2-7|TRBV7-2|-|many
CASSLAIRTIYEQYF
TGTGCCAGCAGCTTAGCGATTCGGACTATCTACGAGCAGTACTTC
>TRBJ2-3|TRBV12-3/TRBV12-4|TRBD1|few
CASSRPQGPTDTQYF
TGTGCCAGCAGTCGCCCACAGGGGCCCACAGATACGCAGTATTTT
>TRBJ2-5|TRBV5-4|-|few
CASSLDPLQETQYF
TGTGCCAGCAGCTTGGATCCCCTTCAAGAGACCCAGTACTTC
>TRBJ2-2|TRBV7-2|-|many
CARATPANTGELFF
TGTGCCAGGGCGACACCCGCGAACACCGGGGAGCTGTTTTTT
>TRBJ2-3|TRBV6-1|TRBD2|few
CASRRREATDTQYF
TGTGCCAGCAGGCGACGGGAGGCCACAGATACGCAGTATTTT
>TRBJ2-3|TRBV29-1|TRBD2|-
CSVFLAGGSTDTQYF
TGCAGCGTTTTCCTAGCGGGGGGTAGCACAGATACGCAGTATTTT
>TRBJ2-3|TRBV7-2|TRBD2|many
CASSLSSGSADTQYF
TGTGCCAGCAGCTTATCTAGCGGGAGTGCAGATACGCAGTATTTT